This T cell receptor beta chain was obtained from a study of blood T cell repertoires in COVID-19. This table comes from immunoSEQ multiplex PCR, and its TCRdb copy is limited to in-frame clones, with some not included. The top ten hold 8% to 10% of the sample, which has around 260,000 clones, about four fifths seen once. The receptor's source is a woman aged 50 to 65 who had recovered from COVID-19. The sample consisted of peripheral blood.

The CDR3 protein is CASRTGGGYTGELFF. In nucleotides, the CDR3 is TGTGCCAGCAGGACAGGGGGCGGGTACACCGGGGAGCTGTTTTTT. The rearrangement links TRBV2 to TRBJ2-2; 10 bases align to TRBD1. V lost 6 bases and J lost 3; bases outside the gene matches: 4. Germline lookup yields CDR1 SNHLY and CDR2 FYNNEI. CDR3 length equals 15 residues.